These 5 T cell receptor beta chains came from one sample sequenced in a study of CD8+CD57+ T cells in acquired aplastic anemia. Genomic DNA was employed as the template in profiling TCR beta VDJ and CDR3. TCRdb re-called the reads with MiXCR, one entry per CDR3 protein. The sample gives more than 150,000 distinct CDR3 sequences, less than 65% of which show up once; 46% is in the top ten. The sample consisted of sorted CD4+, CD8+, or CD8+CD57+ T cells (not recorded which) from PBMCs. These TCRs come from a human donor with severe aplastic anemia or a healthy control (not recorded which).

Concerning this clonotype itself: Because it lacks the conserved phenylalanine or tryptophan at the end, this CDR3 is likely a read error. The DNA is left out, because the CDR3 cannot be placed on it with certainty; the CDR3 is given as TCRdb lists it. V is TRBV12-3 or TRBV12-4 and J is TRBJ1-4; the table's D call of TRBD1 was not tested on the DNA. The CDR3 totals 10 residues, both ends included. The CDR3 sequence is CASSLSVGTQ.

This clonotype turned up a few times. A junction boundary mismatches the germline segment, possibly from a read error. The CDR3 region is CASSLIGEGRWDF. In DNA, the CDR3 is TGTGCCAGCAGCTTAATCGGTGAGGGGCGATGGGACTTC. The chain is built from TRBV7-6 and TRBJ2-7; D may correspond to TRBD1 or TRBD2 (5 bases each). The length of the CDR3 is 13 residues. CDR1 is SGHVS and CDR2 is FNYEAQ in the germline V gene.

In this sample, this clonotype turned up many times. The V and J genes are TRBV11-2 and TRBJ2-5, with 9 bases identical to TRBD2. The ends lost 1 base at V and 5 bases at J; junction bases unmatched: 14. This CDR3 has 18 amino acids. Per germline, CDR1 SGHAT and CDR2 FQNNGV. As DNA, the CDR3 is TGTGCCAGCAGCTTAGGATCTTACTGGCGGGGGGGACTGGAGACCCAGTACTTC. Protein: CASSLGSYWRGGLETQYF.

The rearrangement joins TRBV2 to TRBJ1-1; D possibly corresponds to TRBD1 (6 bases). CDR3 length: 11 amino acids. Germline V gene lookup returns CDR1 SNHLY and CDR2 FYNNEI. Trimming removed 5 bases at V and 8 bases at J, with 9 bases between. As DNA, the CDR3 is TGTGCCAGCAGTTACGACAGGGAAGCTTTCTTT. Residues: CASSYDREAFF.

The V call is TRBV7-2, the J call TRBJ1-3, with D possibly matching TRBD1 (6 bases). The CDR3 is 16 residues long. Germline V CDR1 and CDR2: SGHTA, FQGNSA. Between the trimmed V and J ends, which lost 6 bases and 0 bases, there was a span of 15 bases. The CDR3 region has the DNA TGTGCCAGCAGTTTTGTGGGGGCTTTCTCTGGAAACACCATATATTTT. It is translated as CASSFVGAFSGNTIYF.